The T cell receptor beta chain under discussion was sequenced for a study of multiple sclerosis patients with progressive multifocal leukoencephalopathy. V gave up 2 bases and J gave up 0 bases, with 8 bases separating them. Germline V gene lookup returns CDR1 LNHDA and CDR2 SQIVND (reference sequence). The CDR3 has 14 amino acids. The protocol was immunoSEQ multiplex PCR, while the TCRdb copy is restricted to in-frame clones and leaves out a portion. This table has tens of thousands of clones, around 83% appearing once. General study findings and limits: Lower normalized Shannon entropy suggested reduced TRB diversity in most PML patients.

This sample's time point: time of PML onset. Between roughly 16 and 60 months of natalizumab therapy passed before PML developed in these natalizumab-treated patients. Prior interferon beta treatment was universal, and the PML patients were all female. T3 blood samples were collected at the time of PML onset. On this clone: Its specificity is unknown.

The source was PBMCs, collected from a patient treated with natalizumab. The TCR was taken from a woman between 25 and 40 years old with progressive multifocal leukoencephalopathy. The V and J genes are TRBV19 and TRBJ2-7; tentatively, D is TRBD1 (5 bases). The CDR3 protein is CASSINGASYEQYF. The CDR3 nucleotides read TGTGCCAGTAGTATAAATGGGGCCTCCTACGAGCAGTACTTC.